Below, 23 T cell receptor beta chains from the same sample are listed, as sequenced in a study of T cells in Graves' hyperthyroidism and ophthalmopathy. RNA transcripts were the template for amplifying TCR beta CDR3 regions. During a first-round RT-PCR of the TCR CDR3, the HTBI primer set was used. TCRdb ran MiXCR on the multiplex PCR reads and lists one entry per CDR3 protein. The sample gives about 420,000 distinct CDR3 sequences, 15% to 19% of which show up once; just under 8% is in the top ten. Sequencing was performed on blood. These receptors all come from a woman aged 18-29 years with Graves' hyperthyroidism.

This clonotype was recorded a few times. The genes are TRBV27 and TRBJ2-5; 9 nucleotides align to TRBD2. The CDR3 consists of 15 residues. Germline loops: CDR1 MNHEY, CDR2 SMNVEV (reference sequence). V dropped 4 bases and J dropped 3; count of bases not matched to a gene: 6. CDR3 sequence reads: CASSWAGGPEETQYF. In DNA, the CDR3 is TGTGCCAGCAGTTGGGCGGGAGGGCCCGAAGAGACCCAGTACTTC.

Ten or more counts support this clonotype. The V and J genes are TRBV7-3 and TRBJ1-4; D is possibly TRBD1 (5 bases). Germline lookup yields CDR1 SGHTA and CDR2 FQGTGA. CDR3 length equals 15 residues. V lost 2 bases to trimming and J lost 7 bases, with 14 bases between them. The CDR3 protein is CASSLSGRAGEKLFF. CDR3 in DNA: TGTGCCAGCAGCTTATCGGGGCGGGCTGGTGAAAAACTGTTTTTT.

The table lists this clonotype with many counts. The chain joins TRBV27 to TRBJ2-3; D perhaps matches TRBD2 (7 bases). The CDR3 spans 18 residues. With 5 bases removed from V and 6 bases from J, the gap between germline ends came to 27 bases. Germline loops: CDR1 MNHEY, CDR2 SMNVEV (reference sequence). CDR3 amino acids: CASSLIIGGGPPVDTQYF. DNA for the CDR3: TGTGCCAGCAGTCTTATAATTGGGGGGGGGCCACCCGTGGATACGCAGTATTTT.

The chain links TRBV28 to TRBJ2-7; 14 positions match TRBD2. In germline, CDR1 is MDHEN, CDR2 SYDVKM. The J segment lost 4 bases and the V segment lost 4 bases, leaving 12 bases of the junction unmatched. CDR3 size: 18 residues. The DNA of the CDR3 is TGTGCCAGCAGTTCACCGGGACTAGCGGGAGTTGGGATGTACGAGCAGTACTTC. As protein: CASSSPGLAGVGMYEQYF.

At least ten counts were recorded for this clonotype. The chain recombines TRBV7-8 with TRBJ2-7; TRBD1 matches 8 bases. This CDR3 is built from 13 residues. V lost 5 bases and J lost 3; bases outside the gene matches: 3. In germline, CDR1 is SGHVS, CDR2 FQNEAQ. CDR3: CASSNGQGYEQYF. The CDR3 DNA follows: TGTGCCAGCAGCAACGGACAGGGCTACGAGCAGTACTTC.

Notes on this clonotype: This may stem from a read error, because a much larger clone lies one nucleotide away. The chain uses TRBV3-1 and TRBJ2-1; D not certain. There are 14 residues in the CDR3. CDR1 is LGHDT and CDR2 is YNNKEL in the germline V gene (reference sequence). With 1 base removed from V and 6 bases from J, the gap between germline ends came to 10 bases. The CDR3 DNA reads as TGTGCCAGCAGCCAAGGGAACCCTCTCAATGAGCAGTTCTTC. This gives the protein CASSQGNPLNEQFF.

The chain joins TRBV6-1 to TRBJ1-4, with D uncertain. CDR1 is MNHNS, CDR2 SASEGT, per germline. The CDR3 runs 13 residues. V lost 6 bases, J lost 5 bases, and 10 bases lay in between. The CDR3 nucleotides read TGTGCCAGCAGCACCGCCGAAAATGAAAAACTGTTTTTT. Its protein is CASSTAENEKLFF.

The chain combines TRBV12-3 or TRBV12-4 with TRBJ2-2, with TRBD2 identical over 7 bases. The CDR3 covers 16 residues. The V segment lost 3 bases and the J segment 0 bases; nucleotides outside the gene matches: 4. The CDR3 DNA follows: TGTGCCAGCAGTTTTGGGGGGGATCCGAACACCGGGGAGCTGTTTTTT. It codes for CASSFGGDPNTGELFF.

The CDR3 loop reads CASSQDNRGLYGYTF. CDR3 DNA sequence: TGTGCCAGCAGCCAAGACAACAGGGGGCTCTATGGCTACACCTTC. The rearrangement links TRBV14 to TRBJ1-2; 9 positions agree with TRBD1. With 0 bases clipped from V and 4 bases from J, the junction kept 3 bases outside the gene matches. The CDR3 length is 15 residues. From germline, CDR1 is SGHDN and CDR2 FVKESK.

This clonotype was seen ten or more times. The chain employs TRBV5-1 and TRBJ2-7; D ambiguous. The CDR3 runs 15 residues. Trimming took 6 bases from V and 3 from J, leaving 19 bases between them. CDR1 is SGHRS and CDR2 is YFSETQ in the germline V gene. The CDR3 reads CASTSLGGPIYEQYF. The CDR3 DNA is TGCGCCAGCACCTCTTTGGGTGGCCCCATCTACGAGCAGTACTTC.

The rearrangement uses TRBV20-1 and TRBJ2-7; 9 nucleotides match TRBD1. The CDR3 spans 15 residues. Germline V gene sequence: CDR1 DFQATT, CDR2 SNEGSKA (reference sequence). V lost 1 base to trimming and J lost 2 bases; unmatched junction nucleotides: 6. The CDR3, as DNA: TGCAGTGCTAGAGCCGGGACAGGGAGACCCTACGAGCAGTACTTC. Translating gives CSARAGTGRPYEQYF.

This clonotype was picked up many times. The V gene is TRBV20-1, the J gene TRBJ2-1; 8 bases map to TRBD2. The ends lost 0 bases at V and 5 bases at J; junction bases unmatched: 6. The germline V gene encodes CDR1 DFQATT and CDR2 SNEGSKA (reference sequence). The CDR3 is 15 residues long. CDR3 DNA: TGCAGTGCTAGAGATGGGGGGCGGGGGGACAATGAGCAGTTCTTC. As protein: CSARDGGRGDNEQFF.

The rearrangement joins TRBV3-1 to TRBJ2-7, with D possibly TRBD1 on 5 matching bases. The ends were cut back, 0 bases at V and 1 base at J, with 10 bases in the middle. Germline CDR1 is LGHDT and CDR2 is YNNKEL (reference sequence). The CDR3 runs 15 residues. The CDR3 here is CASSQEFDSSYEQYF. CDR3 coding DNA: TGTGCCAGCAGCCAAGAATTCGACAGTTCCTACGAGCAGTACTTC.

This clonotype was counted many times. The V and J genes are TRBV18 and TRBJ2-7, with 11 bases fitting TRBD1. With 3 bases clipped from V and 3 bases from J, the junction kept 4 bases outside the gene matches. Germline-derived CDR1 and CDR2 are KGHSH and LQKENI. The CDR3 covers 15 residues. CDR3 residues: CASSPTGTGGYEQYF. The CDR3 DNA is TGTGCCAGCTCACCGACCGGGACAGGGGGCTACGAGCAGTACTTC. Together with reference TRBV18 and TRBJ2-7, the CDR3 gives the full variable domain: NAGVMQNPRHLVRRRGQEARLRCSPMKGHSHVYWYRQLPEEGLKFMVYLQKENIIDESGMPKERFSAEFPKEGPSILRIQQVVRGDSAAYFCASSPTGTGGYEQYFGPGTRLTVT.

This clonotype was counted ten times or more. The chain employs TRBV28 and TRBJ1-5; the D is unclear. Trimming shortened V by 2 bases and J by 7 bases, and 12 bases separated the two germline ends. Looked up from germline, CDR1 is MDHEN and CDR2 is SYDVKM. The CDR3 spans 14 residues. Here the CDR3 reads CASSLRPARQPQHF. The CDR3, as DNA: TGTGCCAGCAGTTTAAGGCCAGCGAGGCAGCCCCAGCATTTT.

This clonotype was recorded at least ten times. V is TRBV2 and J is TRBJ2-1; D is tentatively TRBD1 or TRBD2 (6 bases each). The germline V and J ends were trimmed by 4 bases and 4 bases, with 14 bases remaining between them. This CDR3 has 15 residues. Germline V gives CDR1 SNHLY, CDR2 FYNNEI. The CDR3 DNA sequence: TGTGCCAGCAGTGCGAACGGGGGCCGGTACAATGAGCAGTTCTTC. Translating it yields CASSANGGRYNEQFF.

This clonotype has ten or more counts. This chain connects TRBV27 to TRBJ1-2; tentative D call: TRBD1 (5 bases). This CDR3 is 16 amino acids long. V lost 6 bases to trimming and J lost 1 base, with 18 bases between them. The germline gives CDR1 MNHEY, CDR2 SMNVEV (reference sequence). This chain's CDR3 is CASSKFSNQGNYGYTF. The CDR3 region has the DNA TGTGCCAGCAGCAAATTTAGTAACCAGGGTAACTATGGCTACACCTTC.

Ten or more counts support this clonotype. The J gene is TRBJ2-1, the V gene TRBV11-3; possible D gene TRBD2, 5 bases. The CDR3 is 15 residues long. Germline V gives CDR1 SGHNT, CDR2 YENEEA. V gave up 1 base and J gave up 10 bases, with 17 bases separating them. Here the CDR3 DNA reads TGTGCCAGCAGCTTAGGCAGCGGACCCACCGCGGAGCAGTTCTTC. This translates into CASSLGSGPTAEQFF.

Many counts were recorded for this clonotype. The rearrangement links TRBV6-1 to TRBJ2-2; D uncertain. Trimming left V 3 bases short and J 0 bases short, with 5 bases between. The germline V gene has CDR1 MNHNS and CDR2 SASEGT. The CDR3 is 14 residues long. CDR3 loop: CASSDTANTGELFF. DNA of the CDR3: TGTGCCAGCAGTGACACAGCGAACACCGGGGAGCTGTTTTTT.

This clonotype was seen repeatedly, ten times or more. Written as DNA, the CDR3 is TGTGCCAGCAGTGAAGCAAGGACAGGGGGCTTGGAGACCCAGTACTTC. The encoded protein is CASSEARTGGLETQYF. This rearrangement joins TRBV2 to TRBJ2-5; 11 nucleotides align to TRBD1. Germline V gives CDR1 SNHLY, CDR2 FYNNEI. The CDR3 spans 16 residues. The ends lost 0 bases at V and 5 bases at J; junction bases unmatched: 5.

J is TRBJ2-7 and V is TRBV20-1; perhaps TRBD1 as D (6 bases). V shed 6 bases and J shed 6 bases, with 18 bases lying between them. CDR1 and CDR2 (germline): DFQATT, SNEGSKA (reference sequence). The length of the CDR3 is 13 residues. As DNA, the CDR3 is TGCAGTGCCCCAATTCAGGGGCCACTCGAGCAGTACTTC. This gives the protein CSAPIQGPLEQYF.

This clonotype was counted ten times or more. The rearrangement joins TRBV11-2 to TRBJ1-1; maybe TRBD1 (6 bases). V dropped 4 bases and J dropped 1 base, with 10 bases sitting between them. CDR3 length equals 14 residues. Germline values: CDR1 SGHAT, CDR2 FQNNGV. CDR3 in amino acids: CASSSQGRNTEAFF. The CDR3 DNA sequence: TGTGCCAGCAGCTCACAGGGACGGAACACTGAAGCTTTCTTT.

This clonotype showed up many times. V gene TRBV3-1 combines with J gene TRBJ1-2, with a weak D call TRBD1 (6 bases). This CDR3 spans 16 amino acids. Trimming took off 0 bases at V and 4 bases at J, with 15 bases between the two ends. From germline, CDR1 is LGHDT and CDR2 YNNKEL (reference sequence). CDR3 amino acids: CASSQESGGPGYGYTF. Here the CDR3 DNA reads TGTGCCAGCAGCCAAGAGAGTGGGGGGCCGGGCTATGGCTACACCTTC.